A selection of T cell receptor beta chains follows, all from one sample in a study of OX40 agonist ivuxolimab in advanced cancers. Assay used: immunoSEQ multiplex PCR; TCRdb lists only in-frame clones, some missing. The sample yields roughly 92,000 clones, 92% seen once. This material consisted of CD4+ or CD8+ T cells sorted from blood, taken in a trial of the OX40 agonist ivuxolimab. The receptors shown here come from an adult with an advanced solid tumor such as melanoma, head and neck, liver or kidney cancer. CDR3s leave out the opening cysteine and the closing phenylalanine or tryptophan. Fields, in order: CDR3 protein, J gene, V gene, CDR3 length.

ATSRGRGQETQY TRBJ2-5 TRBV15 12
ASRSYFQDTEAF TRBJ1-1 TRBV5-1 12
ASSEVPAATYEQY TRBJ2-7 TRBV6-1 13
ASSHGTTYGYT TRBJ1-2 TRBV14 11
ASSPGQGVAT TRBJ1-2 TRBV5-4 10
ASSFSPSYSNQPQH TRBJ1-5 TRBV11-3 14
ASSLGQGTDTQY TRBJ2-3 TRBV6-5 12
ASSYPGQPYGYT TRBJ1-2 TRBV28 12
AWSVAVNTEAF TRBJ1-1 TRBV30 11
ASSPPGAFWGDTQY TRBJ2-3 TRBV7-6 14
ASNLRGPDTQY TRBJ2-3 TRBV5-1 11
ASSDPGRKNTEAF TRBJ1-1 TRBV6-1 13
ASRQGGNQPQH TRBJ1-5 TRBV2 11
ASSLGGAYTETQY TRBJ2-5 TRBV5-1 13
ASSLAGNTEAF TRBJ1-1 TRBV7-7 11
ASSLGPTSHYEQY TRBJ2-7 TRBV7-7 13
ASSLGVVETQY TRBJ2-5 TRBV7-7 11
ASSGDWGGEQY TRBJ2-7 TRBV4-1 11
ASSIVSGSGELF TRBJ2-2 TRBV19 12
ASSARLAGGEDTQY TRBJ2-3 TRBV9 14
ATSREAIREFIHTQY TRBJ2-3 TRBV15 15
ASSLAGWETQY TRBJ2-5 TRBV5-4 11
ASLEGETQY TRBJ2-5 TRBV10-2 9
ASSQEISRSSYEQY TRBJ2-7 TRBV4-2 14
ASSLGGLYNSPLH TRBJ1-6 TRBV27 13
ASSQGTRASETQY TRBJ2-5 TRBV4-3 13
ASSPSDYEQY TRBJ2-7 TRBV5-5 10
ASSLTGEYNSPLH TRBJ1-6 TRBV7-3 13
ASSFVYAPLVGGDTQY TRBJ2-3 TRBV7-9 16
ASSQGDRVSYEQY TRBJ2-7 TRBV6-6 13
ASSQPSTGTSGSPAKNIQY TRBJ2-4 TRBV23-1 19
ASSAGGSGGNQPQH TRBJ1-5 TRBV9 14
ASSPAGRYEQY TRBJ2-7 TRBV27 11
SVDTGGSGNTIY TRBJ1-3 TRBV29-1 12
ASSLGGAAGELNEQY TRBJ2-7 TRBV28 15
ASSPPGTVLEQY TRBJ2-7 TRBV7-9 12
ASSSDLRQGFYGYT TRBJ1-2 TRBV5-1 14
ASSLFSSGTDTQY TRBJ2-3 TRBV28 13
ASSGETLTDTQY TRBJ2-3 TRBV2 12
ASSNREGYEQY TRBJ2-7 TRBV6-5 11
ASSPTLNGELF TRBJ2-2 TRBV6-5 11
ASSAGQVDTEAF TRBJ1-1 TRBV19 12